One sample yielded the 5 T cell receptor beta chains listed below, sequenced in a study of cytomegalovirus exposure and HLA in healthy donors. Primers: 60 Vbeta forward and 13 Jbeta reverse. Repertoires were generated with immunoSEQ multiplex PCR, while TCRdb's copy carries only in-frame clones and drops some. Of roughly 98,000 clones in the sample, about 81% were seen once. The sequencing sample was made of PBMCs. These receptors all come from a man in his forties in good health and CMV-seronegative.

V and J are TRBV10-2 and TRBJ2-1; 7 bases map to TRBD1. The CDR3 totals 13 residues. V trimming: 7 bases; J trimming: 12 bases; junction bases outside the gene matches: 12. In germline, CDR1 is WSHSY, CDR2 SAAADI. Here the CDR3 DNA reads TGCGCCAGCACAAAGGGGGCGGCCCAGGGGCAGTTCTTC. It yields the protein CASTKGAAQGQFF.

The rearrangement joins TRBV5-4 to TRBJ2-5; TRBD1 matches 7 bases. The J segment lost 4 bases and the V segment lost 4 bases, leaving 13 bases of the junction unmatched. The CDR3 sequence is 16 residues long. Germline V lookup: CDR1 SGHNT, CDR2 YYREEE (reference sequence). The CDR3 DNA sequence: TGTGCCAGCAGCGCGGAGACAGGGTTGATAGGAGAGACCCAGTACTTC. The encoded protein is CASSAETGLIGETQYF.

The chain combines TRBV4-3 with TRBJ2-1, with D perhaps TRBD1 (5 bases). Trimming removed 1 base at V and 2 bases at J, with 9 bases between. Looked up from germline, CDR1 is LGHNA and CDR2 is YSLEER. The CDR3 is 15 amino acids. For the CDR3, the DNA is TGCGCCAGCAGCCAAGGCAGGGCAACCTACAATGAGCAGTTCTTC. It translates to CASSQGRATYNEQFF.

The rearrangement uses TRBV27 and TRBJ2-7; D uncertain. V lost 0 bases to trimming and J lost 5 bases, with 11 bases between them. Germline V CDR1 and CDR2: MNHEY, SMNVEV (reference sequence). The CDR3 is 14 amino acids. The CDR3 reads CASSLSKDGHEQYF. CDR3 DNA sequence: TGTGCCAGCAGTTTATCCAAAGATGGCCACGAGCAGTACTTC.

The chain couples TRBV4-1 to TRBJ2-7; 8 nucleotides align to TRBD2. There are 16 residues in the CDR3. Germline CDR1 MGHRA, CDR2 YSYEKL. J lost 2 bases, V lost 0 bases, and 6 bases had no gene match. The CDR3 is CASSQDNSGATYEQYF. The CDR3 DNA follows: TGCGCCAGCAGCCAAGATAATAGCGGGGCGACCTACGAGCAGTACTTC.